This T cell receptor beta chain appears in the sequencing data of a study of shared clonotypes between healthy human individuals. Study-level background: The study used three CD4 naive, three CD4 memory, two CD8 naive and one CD8 memory plate per donor. Study-level findings and limits: Among donors, the sharing of clonotypes was expected to be influenced by sequencing depth. Apart from blood, nothing was sampled; tissue repertoires likely differ.

Per the germline V gene, CDR1 is SGHNT and CDR2 is YYREEE (reference sequence). Deletions cut 2 bases from V and 2 bases from J, with 7 bases between. CDR3 length equals 13 residues. Sequencing used immunoSEQ multiplex PCR; TCRdb keeps in-frame clones, though not all of them. The profile shows some 1,600,000 clones, around 98% of them singletons. Turning to this clone: Its antigen is undetermined.

V and J are TRBV5-4 and TRBJ2-5; D gene uncertain. Sequencing was done on a sample of naive CD4+ T cells sorted from blood. The subset: CD45RA+ positively selected. This TCR came from a man aged 30 to 45 in good health. The CDR3 loop is CASSLHGQETQYF. The CDR3 nucleotides read TGTGCCAGCAGCTTACACGGGCAAGAGACCCAGTACTTC. The full variable domain, rest sourced from reference TRBV5-4 and TRBJ2-5, is ETGVTQSPTHLIKTRGQQVTLRCSSQSGHNTVSWYQQALGQGPQFIFQYYREEENGRGNFPPRFSGLQFPNYSSELNVNALELDDSALYLCASSLHGQETQYFGPGTRLLVL.